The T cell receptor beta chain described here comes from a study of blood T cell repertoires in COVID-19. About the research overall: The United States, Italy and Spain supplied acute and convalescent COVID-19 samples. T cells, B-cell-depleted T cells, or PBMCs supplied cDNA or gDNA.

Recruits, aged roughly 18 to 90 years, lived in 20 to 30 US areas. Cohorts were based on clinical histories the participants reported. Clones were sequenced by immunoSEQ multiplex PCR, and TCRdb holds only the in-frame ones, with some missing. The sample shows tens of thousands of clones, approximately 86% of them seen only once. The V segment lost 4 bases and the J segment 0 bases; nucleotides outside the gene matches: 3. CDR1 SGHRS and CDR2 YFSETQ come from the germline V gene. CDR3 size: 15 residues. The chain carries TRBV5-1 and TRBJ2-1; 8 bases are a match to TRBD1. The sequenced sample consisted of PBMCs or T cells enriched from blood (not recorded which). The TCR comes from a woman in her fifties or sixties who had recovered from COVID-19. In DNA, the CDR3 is TGCGCCAGCAGCCCCGGACAGGGCTCCTACAATGAGCAGTTCTTC. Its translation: CASSPGQGSYNEQFF. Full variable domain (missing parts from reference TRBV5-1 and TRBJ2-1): KAGVTQTPRYLIKTRGQQVTLSCSPISGHRSVSWYQQTPGQGLQFLFEYFSETQRNKGNFPGRFSGRQFSNSRSEMNVSTLELGDSALYLCASSPGQGSYNEQFFGPGTRLTVL.